This passage covers 27 T cell receptor beta chains from one sample sequenced in a study of cytomegalovirus exposure and HLA in healthy donors. The PCR used 60 Vbeta and 13 Jbeta primers. The protocol was immunoSEQ multiplex PCR, while the TCRdb copy is restricted to in-frame clones and leaves out a portion. The sample yields about 180,000 clones, approximately 80% seen once. The source material was PBMCs. Receptors originate from a woman under 40 in good health and CMV-seronegative.

CDR3 sequence: CASSQLSPVHKETQYF. CDR3 in DNA: TGCGCCAGCAGTCAATTATCGCCAGTCCACAAAGAGACCCAGTACTTC. This chain connects TRBV23-1 to TRBJ2-5, with unresolved D. TRBV23-1 carries the ORF label, with uncertain function. V lost 1 base and J 3 bases, leaving 15 bases between the germline ends. The CDR3 is 16 amino acids.

The rearrangement links TRBV7-2 to TRBJ1-2, with a weak D call TRBD1 (5 bases). V lost 1 base and J 1 base, leaving 7 bases between the germline ends. The V gene's germline CDR1 is SGHTA and CDR2 FQGNSA. CDR3 length: 14 residues. CDR3 bases: TGTGCCAGCAGCTTAGAGGGGTATAACTATGGCTACACCTTC. Protein sequence: CASSLEGYNYGYTF.

V is TRBV2 and J is TRBJ1-2; 8 nucleotides agree with TRBD1. Germline V gene sequence: CDR1 SNHLY, CDR2 FYNNEI. This CDR3 has 14 amino acids. After removal of 3 bases from V and 0 bases from J, the junction contained 0 bases not matched to a gene. CDR3 sequence reads: CASSEDRANYGYTF. CDR3 nucleotides: TGTGCCAGCAGTGAGGACAGGGCTAACTATGGCTACACCTTC.

The chain recombines TRBV10-2 with TRBJ1-1; tentatively, D is TRBD1 (6 bases). V shed 5 bases and J shed 1 base, with 11 bases lying between them. The CDR3 sequence is 14 residues long. The germline CDR1 and CDR2 sequences are WSHSY and SAAADI. The CDR3, as DNA: TGCGCCAGCAGTATGGACAGCGGGAACACTGAAGCTTTCTTT. It codes for CASSMDSGNTEAFF.

V is TRBV28 and J is TRBJ2-4, with 8 bases matching TRBD1. Trimming removed 5 bases from V and 3 bases from J; junction bases left unmatched: 15. Germline V gene data show CDR1 as MDHEN and CDR2 as SYDVKM. The length of the CDR3 is 18 residues. The CDR3 loop reads CASSHIFLTGAGKNIQYF. The CDR3 bases are TGTGCCAGCAGTCATATTTTCCTGACAGGGGCGGGCAAAAACATTCAGTACTTC.

The chain couples TRBV7-2 to TRBJ2-7, with D unclear. V was cut by 7 bases and J by 4 bases, with 14 bases left in between. CDR3 size: 13 residues. Germline assignment: CDR1 SGHTA and CDR2 FQGNSA. CDR3 amino acids: CASTLLRGYEQYF. CDR3 coding DNA: TGTGCCAGCACCCTCCTGCGAGGTTACGAGCAGTACTTC.

This clone was counted a single time. This chain connects TRBV19 to TRBJ1-1; possibly TRBD1 for D (5 bases). The CDR3 runs 13 residues. V shed 2 bases and J shed 5 bases, with 9 bases lying between them. Germline CDR1 LNHDA, CDR2 SQIVND (reference sequence). The CDR3 coding sequence is TGTGCCAGTAGTATATCAGGGTTTACTGAAGCTTTCTTT. Its translation: CASSISGFTEAFF.

The chain carries TRBV5-1 and TRBJ2-5, with a weak D call TRBD1 (6 bases). The V gene's germline CDR1 is SGHRS and CDR2 YFSETQ. The CDR3 sequence is 14 residues long. V was trimmed by 2 bases and J by 4 bases, leaving 12 bases between them. The CDR3 nucleotides read TGCGCCAGCAGCTTAACTTCGACAGGAGAGACCCAGTACTTC. Protein sequence: CASSLTSTGETQYF. The full variable domain, in which reference TRBV5-1 and TRBJ2-5 provide the parts outside the CDR3, is KAGVTQTPRYLIKTRGQQVTLSCSPISGHRSVSWYQQTPGQGLQFLFEYFSETQRNKGNFPGRFSGRQFSNSRSEMNVSTLELGDSALYLCASSLTSTGETQYFGPGTRLLVL.

The V gene is TRBV16, the J gene TRBJ1-5; 8 bases are shared with TRBD1. Looked up from germline, CDR1 is KGHSY and CDR2 is FQNENV. V lost 0 bases, J lost 5 bases, and 12 bases stayed unmatched. This CDR3 region has 18 residues. CDR3 region: CASSQSEATGGTDQPQHF. The CDR3 DNA is TGTGCCAGCAGCCAATCGGAGGCCACAGGGGGTACTGATCAGCCCCAGCATTTT.

V usage is TRBV11-2 and J usage is TRBJ2-7; 9 bases fit TRBD2. The CDR3 spans 14 residues. V shed 6 bases, J shed 4 bases, and the junction held 7 bases outside the gene matches. Germline CDR1 is SGHAT and CDR2 is FQNNGV. Here the CDR3 DNA reads TGTGCCAGCAGGAATCTAGCGGGGAAATACGAGCAGTACTTC. It translates to CASRNLAGKYEQYF.

The chain carries TRBV29-1 and TRBJ2-2; the D is unclear. This CDR3 is 13 amino acids long. The V and J ends lost 4 bases and 5 bases respectively, with 11 bases between them. The V gene's germline CDR1 is SQVTM and CDR2 ANQGSEA. DNA of the CDR3: TGCAGCGTTGGGTCTAGTGAAACCGGGGAGCTGTTTTTT. This gives the protein CSVGSSETGELFF.

The chain recombines TRBV5-1 with TRBJ1-4; no reliable D call. The CDR3 is 15 residues long. V dropped 1 base and J dropped 4 bases, with 11 bases sitting between them. The germline V gene encodes CDR1 SGHRS and CDR2 YFSETQ. The CDR3 spells CASSLTGGHNEKLFF. CDR3 sequence (DNA): TGCGCCAGCAGCTTGACGGGCGGGCATAATGAAAAACTGTTTTTT.

Regarding this clone: At one end, the junction sequence differs from germline, possibly due to a read error. The chain is built from TRBV7-9 and TRBJ2-7; 7 bases match TRBD1. Germline-derived CDR1 and CDR2 are SEHNR and FQNEAQ (reference sequence). CDR3 length: 13 amino acids. Written as DNA, the CDR3 is TGTTCCAGCAGCACTGGGACAGTTTACGAGCAGTACTTC. Translated, it gives CSSSTGTVYEQYF.

V and J are TRBV7-6 and TRBJ2-3; no definite D call. Trimming left V 0 bases short and J 0 bases short, with 10 bases between. Germline-derived CDR1 and CDR2 are SGHVS and FNYEAQ. The CDR3 has 16 residues. The CDR3 DNA reads as TGTGCCAGCAGCTTAGCGCCTCAGGAAAGCACAGATACGCAGTATTTT. Its protein product is CASSLAPQESTDTQYF.

The chain combines TRBV6-5 with TRBJ1-2; 9 nucleotides align to TRBD1. The trim removed 0 bases at V and 7 bases at J, leaving 6 bases unmatched. CDR3 length equals 15 residues. Germline CDR1 reads MNHEY; CDR2 reads SVGAGI. DNA for the CDR3: TGTGCCAGCAGTTACTCTGGGACAGGGATTCGTGGCTACACCTTC. Its translation: CASSYSGTGIRGYTF.

J is TRBJ2-7 and V is TRBV27, with TRBD1 matching over 11 bases. The germline V gene has CDR1 MNHEY and CDR2 SMNVEV (reference sequence). V was clipped by 5 bases and J by 5 bases; unmatched bases: 11. The CDR3 runs to 16 residues. In DNA, the CDR3 is TGTGCCAGCAGTCAGAGGGGGGACAGGGGGGACCACGAGCAGTACTTC. Residues: CASSQRGDRGDHEQYF.

The J gene is TRBJ2-7, the V gene TRBV18; 9 bases are shared with TRBD2. The junction had 11 bases not matched to a gene; V was cut back by 6 bases and J by 5 bases. The germline CDR1 and CDR2 sequences are KGHSH and LQKENI. CDR3 length: 15 amino acids. The CDR3 spells CASSQTTSGRDEQYF. The DNA of the CDR3 is TGTGCCAGCTCCCAAACGACTAGCGGACGCGACGAGCAGTACTTC.

The chain is built from TRBV15 and TRBJ2-1; 10 positions agree with TRBD2. Germline lookup yields CDR1 LNHNV and CDR2 YYDKDF (reference sequence). V trimming: 6 bases; J trimming: 5 bases; junction bases outside the gene matches: 16. The length of the CDR3 is 18 residues. CDR3 region: CATRSGRWPSGGDNEQFF. CDR3 nucleotides: TGTGCCACCAGGTCAGGCAGGTGGCCTAGCGGGGGAGACAATGAGCAGTTCTTC.

Written as DNA, the CDR3 is TGTGCCAGCTCATCAGCCGGGACAGGGTTGAACACTGAAGCTTTCTTT. Translation: CASSSAGTGLNTEAFF. The gene calls are TRBV18 and TRBJ1-1; the match to TRBD1 covers 9 bases. The CDR3 runs 16 residues. The junction had 7 bases not matched to a gene; V was cut back by 5 bases and J by 0 bases. CDR1 is KGHSH, CDR2 LQKENI, per germline.

This clone appeared a few times. The chain employs TRBV2 and TRBJ1-5; 8 bases align to TRBD1. CDR1 is SNHLY and CDR2 is FYNNEI in the germline V gene. This CDR3 comprises 18 residues. The J segment lost 0 bases and the V segment lost 8 bases, leaving 15 bases of the junction unmatched. CDR3 residues: CASSAVGDRPYSNQPQHF. In DNA form, the CDR3 reads TGTGCCAGCTCGGCTGTCGGGGACAGGCCTTATAGCAATCAGCCCCAGCATTTT.

This clone has only a few counts. The same CDR3 is also encoded by other DNA sequences in this sample. This chain links TRBV6-6 with TRBJ2-5, with D uncertain. Trimming removed 4 bases at V and 4 bases at J, with 4 bases between. The CDR3 is 11 amino acids. The V gene's germline CDR1 is MNHNY and CDR2 SVGAGI (reference sequence). Written as DNA, the CDR3 is TGTGCCAGCAGTTCAGGAGAGACCCAGTACTTC. Translating it yields CASSSGETQYF.

The chain combines TRBV4-1 with TRBJ2-4, with D uncertain. Germline-derived CDR1 and CDR2 are MGHRA and YSYEKL. V was pared by 4 bases and J by 0 bases, with 10 bases between. This CDR3 is 15 amino acids long. The DNA of the CDR3 is TGCGCCAGCAGCCTGATACTTCTAGCCAAAAACATTCAGTACTTC. It codes for CASSLILLAKNIQYF.

The chain uses TRBV5-4 and TRBJ2-2; 8 bases fit TRBD1. Trimming at V came to 5 bases and at J to 4 bases, leaving 10 bases not matched to a gene. Germline CDR1 reads SGHNT; CDR2 reads YYREEE (reference sequence). This CDR3 is built from 16 residues. The CDR3 DNA follows: TGTGCCAGCAGTTCCAGGGGGCGGGTTCGCACCGGGGAGCTGTTTTTT. This sequence encodes CASSSRGRVRTGELFF.

The chain links TRBV7-6 to TRBJ1-6; possibly TRBD1 for D (5 bases). The CDR3 has 16 residues. Germline V lookup: CDR1 SGHVS, CDR2 FNYEAQ. The ends were cut back, 5 bases at V and 7 bases at J, with 18 bases in the middle. The CDR3 nucleotides are TGTGCCAGCAGCCCCGAATATCGGGGGAGGAATTCACCCCTCCACTTT. It specifies CASSPEYRGRNSPLHF.

The rearrangement joins TRBV28 to TRBJ1-2; a possible D gene is TRBD1 (6 bases). Germline V gives CDR1 MDHEN, CDR2 SYDVKM. CDR3 size: 13 residues. V lost 3 bases and J lost 7, with 12 bases in between. The CDR3 loop reads CASSLSQGRGYTF. CDR3 sequence (DNA): TGTGCCAGCAGTTTGAGTCAGGGGCGTGGCTACACCTTC.

This chain connects TRBV6-5 to TRBJ1-4; D remains ambiguous. CDR3 length equals 14 residues. Trimming cost V 7 bases and J 6 bases, with 15 bases left between them. The germline gives CDR1 MNHEY, CDR2 SVGAGI. Written as DNA, the CDR3 is TGTGCCAGCAAACTAGGAGGAGGTGATGAAAAACTGTTTTTT. Translating it yields CASKLGGGDEKLFF.

This clone was counted a single time. The chain couples TRBV9 to TRBJ2-5, with D possibly TRBD2 on 6 matching bases. The CDR3 runs 15 residues. V dropped 0 bases and J dropped 4 bases, with 13 bases sitting between them. CDR1 is SGDLS and CDR2 is YYNGEE in the germline V gene. CDR3 loop: CASSVGLGGGETQYF. The CDR3 coding sequence is TGTGCCAGCAGCGTAGGTCTGGGGGGTGGAGAGACCCAGTACTTC.